This paragraph covers one T cell receptor (beta chain) sequence. The record originates from a study of blood T cell repertoires in COVID-19. Across the study: Researchers got acute and convalescent COVID-19 samples from the United States, Italy and Spain.

Germline loops: CDR1 MGHDK, CDR2 SYGVNS. This CDR3 has 16 residues. The J segment lost 4 bases and the V segment lost 3 bases, leaving 10 bases of the junction unmatched. In the original analysis: Using reference gene primer amplification, nucleated cell counts were estimated. Generated by immunoSEQ multiplex PCR, the TCRdb table keeps only in-frame clones and is missing some. V and J calls plus clone size are reproduced from that table; the DNA served to infer D and trimming. The table lists hundreds of thousands of clones, about 83% of them singletons. This clonotype was obtained from a woman in her forties or fifties who had recovered from COVID-19. The sequencing sample was made of PBMCs or T cells enriched from blood (not recorded which). This rearrangement joins TRBV25-1 to TRBJ1-2, with 8 bases fitting TRBD1. In nucleotides, the CDR3 is TGTGCCAGCAGTGACCCCGGACAGGGTCGTGTCTATGGCTACACCTTC. It specifies CASSDPGQGRVYGYTF.